This record covers a single T cell receptor beta chain. The sample belongs to a study of blood T cell repertoires in COVID-19. As for the study in general: Collection of acute and convalescent COVID-19 samples took place in the United States, Italy and Spain. PBMCs, B-cell-depleted T cells, or T cells were the source of the cDNA or gDNA that made up the material.

Seattle's enrolled individuals joined amid active infection and were then monitored longitudinally. Original data processing: Nucleated cell number was recorded as an estimate derived from reference gene primer amplification. Generated by immunoSEQ multiplex PCR, the TCRdb table keeps only in-frame clones and is missing some. V and J calls and clone size are given by that table; D and trimming were obtained from the DNA. The table records a few hundred thousand clones, roughly 80% of them present only once. This CDR3 has 16 amino acids. Germline CDR1 is SQVTM and CDR2 is ANQGSEA. Losses at the gene ends were 6 bases for V and 2 bases for J; bases not matched to a gene: 15.

Source material: peripheral blood. This receptor was taken from an elderly woman with COVID-19, enrolled during active disease. The chain joins TRBV29-1 to TRBJ1-2, with TRBD1 matching over 7 bases. CDR3 sequence: CSVLTKDRPLNYGYTF. The CDR3 nucleotides read TGCAGCGTCCTTACCAAGGACAGGCCCCTAAACTATGGCTACACCTTC. Using reference TRBV29-1 and TRBJ1-2 for the parts outside the CDR3, the full variable domain is SAVISQKPSRDICQRGTSLTIQCQVDSQVTMMFWYRQQPGQSLTLIATANQGSEATYESGFVIDKFPISRPNLTFSTLTVSNMSPEDSSIYLCSVLTKDRPLNYGYTFGSGTRLTVV.